This TCR beta chain was captured in a study of blood T cells in healthy people across ages (dated by TCRdb to the mid-2010s). About the investigation overall: In model experiments, roughly one uniquely barcoded TCR beta cDNA molecule per two T cells was captured by template switching. The study measured age-related changes in TCR beta repertoire diversity using deep sequencing normalized with unique cDNA molecular identifiers. Two additional independent replicas of 1 million unique cDNA reads from the same blood draw were analyzed for two donors (one aged 18 to 29 and one aged 80 or older). Donors were grouped into four age groups: young (average about 15 years), middle-aged (under 40), aged (roughly 62) and long-lived (around 80). To avoid experimental bias, donors of different ages were randomly spread across the sequencing lanes.

Libraries were constructed by 5' RACE. Sequencing was performed on an Illumina HiSeq 2500. The second PCR ran for roughly 6 to 11 cycles and used a J-beta primer mix along with a sample-barcoded 5' primer. A template-switch 5' adaptor carrying 12 random nucleotides introduced a unique molecular identifier onto each TCR beta cDNA molecule. Each sample yielded at least 3 million CDR3-containing paired-end reads. The Mint cDNA synthesis kit, primed by a TRBC-specific oligonucleotide, was used to synthesize first-strand cDNA from all RNA. Following uracil-DNA glycosylase treatment, all cDNA underwent a first 18-cycle PCR with the universal primers M1SS and BC2_uni_R. Under the source paper's analysis protocol: Normalization of each sample was performed by random selection of 1 million high-quality reads, each carrying a distinct molecular identifier. Instead of being binned into consensus sequences, reads with shared molecular identifiers were discarded. CDR3 identification, clonotype clustering and error correction used MiTCR with a Q25 quality threshold and the strictest error-elimination algorithm. A nonparametric unseen species model with Euler transformation was used to estimate lower-bound total TCR beta diversity. Clones were called with MiXCR by TCRdb after fastp trimmed the public reads at Q25, and only in-frame beta chains were retained. Every distinct CDR3 protein forms one entry, paired with its most common genes and DNA. TCRdb's processing, not the authors' own work, is the source of the V and J calls. Within this sample are hundreds of thousands of distinct CDR3 sequences, with about half of them counted one time only. Under 35% of the sample lies in the top ten.

Overall study results and their limits: Donor CMV infection status was unknown, potentially confounding age-related changes in expanded clonotypes. Bulk unsorted PBMC profiling prevented conclusive comparison of naive and antigen-experienced compartments. As age increased, observed TCR beta diversity per million T cells dropped in a roughly linear way, and a significant reduction was already evident by age 40. Compared with the aged group, the long-lived group had more naive CD4+ T cells, fewer expanded clones and increased TCR diversity, a pattern suggesting age selection. Estimates of total diversity based on one million sequenced T cells were regarded as lower bounds and as underestimates. There was a strong correlation between observed TCR beta diversity and the percentage of naive T cells measured by flow cytometry.

After removal of 4 bases from V and 0 bases from J, the junction retains 12 bases not matched to a gene. Taken from cysteine to phenylalanine, the CDR3 has 20 residues. The read is trimmed to its CDR3 DNA, 60 bases read in frame from base 1. Sequences ENHRY (CDR1) and SYGVKD (CDR2) are obtained from the germline V gene. Donors were approximately 42 systemically healthy Caucasian individuals from Russia aged about 6 to 100 years. Each donor gave ten milliliters of peripheral blood, collected into EDTA-treated Vacutainer tubes. Ficoll-Paque density-gradient centrifugation was used to isolate PBMCs, with at least 6 million per sample. Total RNA, at least 6 micrograms per sample, was extracted from PBMCs with Trizol reagent. The percentages of naive CD45RAhigh/CD27high T cells were determined by flow cytometry on a PBMC aliquot from every donor. Points on this clonotype: The antigen this receptor binds is unknown. No clone much larger than this one lies a single base away; base qualities are absent.

Recombination connected TRBV10-3 to TRBJ2-6; the central 10 bases match TRBD2. This sequence originates from a woman between 55 and 75 years old in good health. The material sequenced was blood. For the CDR3, the sequence is CAISGPWSSGRVSGANVLTF. The nucleotides are TGTGCCATCAGTGGGCCCTGGTCTAGCGGGAGAGTCTCTGGGGCCAACGTCCTGACTTTC.